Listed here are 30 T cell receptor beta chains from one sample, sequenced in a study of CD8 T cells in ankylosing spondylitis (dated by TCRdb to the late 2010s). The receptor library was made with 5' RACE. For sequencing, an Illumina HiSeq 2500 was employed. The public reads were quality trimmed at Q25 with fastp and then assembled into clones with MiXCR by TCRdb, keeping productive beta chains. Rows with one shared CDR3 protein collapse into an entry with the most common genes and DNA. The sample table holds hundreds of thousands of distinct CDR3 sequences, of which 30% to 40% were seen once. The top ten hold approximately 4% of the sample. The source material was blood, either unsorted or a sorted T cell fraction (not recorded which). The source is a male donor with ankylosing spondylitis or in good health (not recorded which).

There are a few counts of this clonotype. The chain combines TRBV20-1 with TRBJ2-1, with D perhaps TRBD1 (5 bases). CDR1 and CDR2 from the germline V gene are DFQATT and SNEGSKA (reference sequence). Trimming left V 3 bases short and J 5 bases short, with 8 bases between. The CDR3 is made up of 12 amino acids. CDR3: CSASTGNNEQFF. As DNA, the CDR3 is TGCAGTGCTAGTACAGGAAACAATGAGCAGTTCTTC.

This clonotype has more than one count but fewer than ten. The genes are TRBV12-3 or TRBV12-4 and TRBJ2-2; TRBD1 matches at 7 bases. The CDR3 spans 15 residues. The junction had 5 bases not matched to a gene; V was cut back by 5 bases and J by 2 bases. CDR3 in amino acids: CASSHRGVNTGELFF. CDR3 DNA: TGTGCCAGCAGTCACAGGGGTGTTAACACCGGGGAGCTGTTTTTT.

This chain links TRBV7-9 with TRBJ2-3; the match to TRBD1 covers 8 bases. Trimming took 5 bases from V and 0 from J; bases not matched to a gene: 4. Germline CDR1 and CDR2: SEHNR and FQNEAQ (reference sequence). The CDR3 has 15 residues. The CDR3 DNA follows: TGTGCCAGCAGCGCCTGGGACAGGAGCACAGATACGCAGTATTTT. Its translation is CASSAWDRSTDTQYF.

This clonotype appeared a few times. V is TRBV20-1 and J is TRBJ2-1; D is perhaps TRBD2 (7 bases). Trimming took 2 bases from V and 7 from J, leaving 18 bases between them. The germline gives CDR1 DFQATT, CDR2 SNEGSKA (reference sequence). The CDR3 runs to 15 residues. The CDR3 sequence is CSARLGGAPLNEQFF. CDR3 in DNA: TGCAGTGCTAGATTGGGGGGGGCCCCTCTGAATGAGCAGTTCTTC.

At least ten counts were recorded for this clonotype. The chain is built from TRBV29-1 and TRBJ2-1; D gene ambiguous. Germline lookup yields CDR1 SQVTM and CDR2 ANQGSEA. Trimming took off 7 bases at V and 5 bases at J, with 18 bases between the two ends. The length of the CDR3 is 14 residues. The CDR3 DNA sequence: TGCAGCGCCCAAAGCAAAAACCCCAACAATGAGCAGTTCTTC. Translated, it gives CSAQSKNPNNEQFF.

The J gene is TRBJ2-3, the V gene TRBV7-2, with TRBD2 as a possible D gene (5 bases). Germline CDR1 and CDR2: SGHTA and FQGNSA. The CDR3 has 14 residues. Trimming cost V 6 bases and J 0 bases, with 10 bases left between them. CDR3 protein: CASSSGVSTDTQYF. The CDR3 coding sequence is TGTGCCAGCAGTTCCGGGGTCAGCACAGATACGCAGTATTTT.

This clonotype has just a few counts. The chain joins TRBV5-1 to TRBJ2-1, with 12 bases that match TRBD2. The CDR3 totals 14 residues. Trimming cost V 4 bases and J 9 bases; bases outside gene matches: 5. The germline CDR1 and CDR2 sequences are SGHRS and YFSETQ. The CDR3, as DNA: TGCGCCAGCAGCCCTAGCGGGGGGGAGAGTGAGCAGTTCTTC. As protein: CASSPSGGESEQFF.

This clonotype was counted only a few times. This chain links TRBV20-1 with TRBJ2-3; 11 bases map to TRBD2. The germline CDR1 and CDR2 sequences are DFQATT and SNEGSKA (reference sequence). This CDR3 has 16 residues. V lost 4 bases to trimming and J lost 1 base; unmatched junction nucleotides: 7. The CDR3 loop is CSATRLAGKRTDTQYF. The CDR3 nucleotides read TGCAGTGCTACGAGACTAGCGGGAAAGCGCACAGATACGCAGTATTTT.

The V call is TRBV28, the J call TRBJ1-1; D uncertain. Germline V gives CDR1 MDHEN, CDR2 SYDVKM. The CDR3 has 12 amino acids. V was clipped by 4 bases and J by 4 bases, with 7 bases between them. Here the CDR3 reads CASSSRGTEAFF. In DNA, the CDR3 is TGTGCCAGCAGTTCCCGGGGCACTGAAGCTTTCTTT.

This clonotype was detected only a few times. The CDR3 loop is CASSYSDGDEQFF. CDR3 DNA: TGTGCCAGCAGTTACTCTGACGGGGATGAGCAGTTCTTC. This sequence joins TRBV6-5 and TRBJ2-1, with D tentatively TRBD2 (5 bases). CDR1 and CDR2 (germline): MNHEY, SVGAGI. Trimming stripped 0 bases from V and 8 bases from J, with 8 bases between. The CDR3 runs to 13 residues.

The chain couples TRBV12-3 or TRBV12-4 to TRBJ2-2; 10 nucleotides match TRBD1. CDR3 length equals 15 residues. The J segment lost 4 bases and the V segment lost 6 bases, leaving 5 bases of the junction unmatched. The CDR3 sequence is CASSAGTGATGELFF. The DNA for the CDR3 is TGTGCCAGCAGCGCCGGGACAGGGGCCACCGGGGAGCTGTTTTTT.

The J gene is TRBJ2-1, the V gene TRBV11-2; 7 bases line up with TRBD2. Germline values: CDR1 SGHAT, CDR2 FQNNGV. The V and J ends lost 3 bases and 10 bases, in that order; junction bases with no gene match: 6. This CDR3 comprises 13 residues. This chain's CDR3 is CASSFAGLDEQFF. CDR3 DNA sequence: TGTGCCAGCAGCTTTGCCGGACTAGACGAGCAGTTCTTC. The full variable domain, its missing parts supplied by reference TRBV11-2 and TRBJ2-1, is EAGVAQSPRYKIIEKRQSVAFWCNPISGHATLYWYQQILGQGPKLLIQFQNNGVVDDSQLPKDRFSAERLKGVDSTLKIQPAKLEDSAVYLCASSFAGLDEQFFGPGTRLTVL.

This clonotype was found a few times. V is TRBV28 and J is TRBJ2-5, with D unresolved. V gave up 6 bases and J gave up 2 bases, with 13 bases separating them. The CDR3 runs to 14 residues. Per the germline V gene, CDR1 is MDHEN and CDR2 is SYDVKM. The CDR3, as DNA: TGTGCCAGCAGCTCCTCGGGCCTGCAAGAGACCCAGTACTTC. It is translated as CASSSSGLQETQYF. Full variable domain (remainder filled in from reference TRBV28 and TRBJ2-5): DVKVTQSSRYLVKRTGEKVFLECVQDMDHENMFWYRQDPGLGLRLIYFSYDVKMKEKGDIPEGYSVSREKKERFSLILESASTNQTSMYLCASSSSGLQETQYFGPGTRLLVL.

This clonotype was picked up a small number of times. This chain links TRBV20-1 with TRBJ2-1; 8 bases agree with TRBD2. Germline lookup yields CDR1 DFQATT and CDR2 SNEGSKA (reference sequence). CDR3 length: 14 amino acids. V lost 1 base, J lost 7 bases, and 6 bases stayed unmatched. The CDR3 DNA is TGCAGTGCTAGAGGGGGGCAGCGGGGGAATGAGCAGTTCTTC. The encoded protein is CSARGGQRGNEQFF.

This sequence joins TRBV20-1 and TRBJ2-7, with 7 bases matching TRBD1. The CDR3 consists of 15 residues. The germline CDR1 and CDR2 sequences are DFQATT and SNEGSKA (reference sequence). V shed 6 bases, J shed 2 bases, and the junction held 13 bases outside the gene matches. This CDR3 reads CSAHNTGVSTYEQYF. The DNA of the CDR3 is TGCAGTGCGCACAATACAGGGGTGTCCACCTACGAGCAGTACTTC.

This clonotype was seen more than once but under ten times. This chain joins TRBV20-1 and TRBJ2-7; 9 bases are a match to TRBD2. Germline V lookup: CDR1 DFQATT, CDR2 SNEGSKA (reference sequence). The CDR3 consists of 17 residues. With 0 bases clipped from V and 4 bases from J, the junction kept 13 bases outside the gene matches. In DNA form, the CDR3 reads TGCAGTGCTAGAGATGTCGTTACTCGGCTAGCGGGGTACGAGCAGTACTTC. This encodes CSARDVVTRLAGYEQYF.

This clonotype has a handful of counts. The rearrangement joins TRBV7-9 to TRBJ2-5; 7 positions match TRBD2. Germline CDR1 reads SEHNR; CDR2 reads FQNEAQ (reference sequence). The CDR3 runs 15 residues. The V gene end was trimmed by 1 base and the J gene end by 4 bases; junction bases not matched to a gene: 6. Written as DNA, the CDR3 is TGTGCCAGCAGCTTAGTTGGCAGGGAGGGAGAGACCCAGTACTTC. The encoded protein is CASSLVGREGETQYF.

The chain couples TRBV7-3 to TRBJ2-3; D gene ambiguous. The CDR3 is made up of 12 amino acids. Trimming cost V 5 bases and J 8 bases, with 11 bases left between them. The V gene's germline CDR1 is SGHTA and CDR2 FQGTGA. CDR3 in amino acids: CASSPDGLTQYF. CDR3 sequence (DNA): TGTGCCAGCAGCCCTGACGGTCTTACGCAGTATTTT.

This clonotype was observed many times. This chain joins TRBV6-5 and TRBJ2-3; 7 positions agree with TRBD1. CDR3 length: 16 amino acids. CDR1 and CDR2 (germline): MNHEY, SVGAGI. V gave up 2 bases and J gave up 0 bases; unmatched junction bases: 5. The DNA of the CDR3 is TGTGCCAGCAGTTACGTTGGGACAGTCAGCACAGATACGCAGTATTTT. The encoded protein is CASSYVGTVSTDTQYF.

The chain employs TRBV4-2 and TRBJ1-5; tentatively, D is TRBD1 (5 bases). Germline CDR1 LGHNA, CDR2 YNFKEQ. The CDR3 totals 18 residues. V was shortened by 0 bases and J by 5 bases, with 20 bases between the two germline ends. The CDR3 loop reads CASSQDLQGTRYDQPQHF. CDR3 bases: TGTGCCAGCAGCCAAGATCTCCAGGGCACGAGGTATGATCAGCCCCAGCATTTT.

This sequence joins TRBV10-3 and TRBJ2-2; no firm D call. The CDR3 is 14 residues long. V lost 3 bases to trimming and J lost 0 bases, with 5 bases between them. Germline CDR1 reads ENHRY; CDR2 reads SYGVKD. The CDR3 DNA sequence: TGTGCCATCAGTGAACTACCGAACACCGGGGAGCTGTTTTTT. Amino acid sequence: CAISELPNTGELFF.

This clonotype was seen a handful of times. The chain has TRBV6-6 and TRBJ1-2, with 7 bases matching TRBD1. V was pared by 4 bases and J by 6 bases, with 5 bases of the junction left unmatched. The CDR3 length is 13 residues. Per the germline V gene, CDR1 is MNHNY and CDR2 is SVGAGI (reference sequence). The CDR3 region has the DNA TGTGCCAGCAGTTTTGACAGGGAAGATGGCTACACCTTC. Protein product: CASSFDREDGYTF.

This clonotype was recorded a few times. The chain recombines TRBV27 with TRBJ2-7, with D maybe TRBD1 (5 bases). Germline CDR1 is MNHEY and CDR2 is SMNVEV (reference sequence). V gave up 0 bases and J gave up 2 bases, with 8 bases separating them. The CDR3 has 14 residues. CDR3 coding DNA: TGTGCCAGCAGTTTATCTGCAGGGCCCTACGAGCAGTACTTC. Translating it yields CASSLSAGPYEQYF.

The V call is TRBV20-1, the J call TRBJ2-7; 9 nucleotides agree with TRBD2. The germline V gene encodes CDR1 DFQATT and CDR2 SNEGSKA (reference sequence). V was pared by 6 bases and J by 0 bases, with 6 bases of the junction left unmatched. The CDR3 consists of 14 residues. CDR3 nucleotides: TGCAGTGCGCCTACTAGCGGGCACTCCTACGAGCAGTACTTC. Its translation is CSAPTSGHSYEQYF.

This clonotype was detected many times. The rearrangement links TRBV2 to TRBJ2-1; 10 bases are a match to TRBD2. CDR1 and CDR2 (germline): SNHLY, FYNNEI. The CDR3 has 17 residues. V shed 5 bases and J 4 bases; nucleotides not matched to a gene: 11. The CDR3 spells CASSPDASGGLYNEQFF. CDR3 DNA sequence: TGTGCCAGCAGTCCCGACGCTAGCGGGGGCCTTTACAATGAGCAGTTCTTC.

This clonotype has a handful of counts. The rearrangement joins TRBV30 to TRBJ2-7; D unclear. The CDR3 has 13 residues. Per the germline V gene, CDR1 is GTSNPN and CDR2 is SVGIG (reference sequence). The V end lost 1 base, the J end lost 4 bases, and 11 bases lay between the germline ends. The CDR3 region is CAWSAGVSYEQYF. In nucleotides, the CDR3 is TGTGCCTGGAGTGCTGGAGTGTCGTACGAGCAGTACTTC.

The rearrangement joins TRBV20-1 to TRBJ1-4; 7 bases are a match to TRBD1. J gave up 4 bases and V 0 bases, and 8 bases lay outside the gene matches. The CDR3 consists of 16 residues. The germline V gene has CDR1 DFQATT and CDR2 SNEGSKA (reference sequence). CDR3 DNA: TGCAGTGCTAGAGAGGACAGGCGGTCCGATAATGAAAAACTGTTTTTT. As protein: CSAREDRRSDNEKLFF.

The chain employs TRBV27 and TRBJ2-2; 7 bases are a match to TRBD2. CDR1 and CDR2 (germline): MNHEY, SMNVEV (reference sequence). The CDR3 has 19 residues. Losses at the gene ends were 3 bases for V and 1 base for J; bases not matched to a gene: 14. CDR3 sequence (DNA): TGTGCCAGCAGTTTTAGTAGATTCCGGGAGGCCAAGAACACCGGGGAGCTGTTTTTT. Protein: CASSFSRFREAKNTGELFF.

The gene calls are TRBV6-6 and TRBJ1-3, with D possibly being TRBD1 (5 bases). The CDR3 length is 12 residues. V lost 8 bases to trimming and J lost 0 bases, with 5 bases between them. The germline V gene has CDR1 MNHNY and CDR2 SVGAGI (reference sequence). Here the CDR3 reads CASGASGNTIYF. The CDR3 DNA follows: TGTGCCAGCGGGGCCTCTGGAAACACCATATATTTT.

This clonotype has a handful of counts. The CDR3 here is CASSPTGRGNYGYTF. The CDR3 DNA follows: TGCGCCAGCAGCCCTACAGGGAGGGGTAACTATGGCTACACCTTC. J is TRBJ1-2 and V is TRBV5-1; D is possibly TRBD1 (6 bases). V lost 4 bases and J lost 1, with 14 bases in between. Germline V gene data show CDR1 as SGHRS and CDR2 as YFSETQ. This CDR3 spans 15 amino acids. The complete variable domain, with remaining parts taken from reference TRBV5-1 and TRBJ1-2, reads KAGVTQTPRYLIKTRGQQVTLSCSPISGHRSVSWYQQTPGQGLQFLFEYFSETQRNKGNFPGRFSGRQFSNSRSEMNVSTLELGDSALYLCASSPTGRGNYGYTFGSGTRLTVV.